This T cell receptor (beta chain) was identified during a study of control samples from healthy donors and cancer patients. Produced via immunoSEQ multiplex PCR; TCRdb's table is partial and in-frame only. This table has under 70,000 clones, roughly 87% appearing once. This clone was recorded once. This TCR came from a man between 60 and 75 years old with head and neck cancer. The sample comprised PBMCs.

Here the CDR3 DNA reads TGTGCCAGCAGCCAAGACGTTACGCAGTATTTT. Protein: CASSQDVTQYF. V gene TRBV3-1 (or the pseudogene TRBV3-2) combines with J gene TRBJ2-3; D ambiguous. V shed 0 bases and J shed 8 bases, with 3 bases lying between them. Germline V gene sequence: CDR1 LGHDT, CDR2 YNNKEL (reference sequence). The length of the CDR3 is 11 residues.